The clone carrying this T cell receptor (beta chain) came up a few times. Its specificity is unknown. Regarding treatment: 15 Gy SBRT to primary tumor, nephrectomy 4 weeks later. Nephrectomy followed 15 Gy stereotactic body radiation by 4 weeks. Clones were sequenced by immunoSEQ multiplex PCR, and TCRdb holds only the in-frame ones, with some missing. The data show approximately 15,000 clones, over 60% seen once. The data were obtained in a study of radiation and T cells in renal cell carcinoma. V lost 3 bases and J lost 6; bases outside the gene matches: 10. Per the germline V gene, CDR1 is SGDLS and CDR2 is YYNGEE. The length of the CDR3 is 15 residues. Study-wide findings and caveats: From baseline, blood top tumor clonotypes peaked at 2 weeks post-radiation. Dominant CDR3 motifs were more common in irradiated tumors than controls.

This material consisted of tumor tissue, taken from a patient whose treatment included radiotherapy and nephrectomy. The chain uses TRBV9 and TRBJ2-3; 7 positions match TRBD1. This receptor was obtained from a woman aged 70-85 years with renal cell carcinoma. The DNA of the CDR3 is TGTGCCAGCAGCGCAGGGACAGCCGGCGTGGATACGCAGTATTTT. This codes for CASSAGTAGVDTQYF. The full variable domain, its missing parts supplied by reference TRBV9 and TRBJ2-3, is DSGVTQTPKHLITATGQRVTLRCSPRSGDLSVYWYQQSLDQGLQFLIQYYNGEERAKGNILERFSAQQFPDLHSELNLSSLELGDSALYFCASSAGTAGVDTQYFGPGTRLTVL.